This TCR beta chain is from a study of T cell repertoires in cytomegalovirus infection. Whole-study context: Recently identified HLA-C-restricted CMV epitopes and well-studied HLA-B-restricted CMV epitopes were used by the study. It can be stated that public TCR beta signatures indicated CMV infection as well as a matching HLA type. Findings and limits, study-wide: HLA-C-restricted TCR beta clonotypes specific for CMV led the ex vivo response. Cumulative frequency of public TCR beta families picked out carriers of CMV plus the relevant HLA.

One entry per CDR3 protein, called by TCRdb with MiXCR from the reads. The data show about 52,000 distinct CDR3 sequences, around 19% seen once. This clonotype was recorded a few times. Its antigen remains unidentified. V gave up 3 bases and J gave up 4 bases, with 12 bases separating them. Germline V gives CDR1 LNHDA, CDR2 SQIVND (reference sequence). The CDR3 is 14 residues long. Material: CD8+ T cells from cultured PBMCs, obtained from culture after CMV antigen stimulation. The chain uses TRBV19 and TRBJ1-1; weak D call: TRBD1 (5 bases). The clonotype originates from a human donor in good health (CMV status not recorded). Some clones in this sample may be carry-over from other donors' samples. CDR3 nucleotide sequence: TGTGCCAGTAGTATGGGCTCAGGGCCCACTGAAGCTTTCTTT. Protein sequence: CASSMGSGPTEAFF.